The 10 T cell receptor beta chains below come from one sample, sequenced in a study of radiotherapy plus CTLA-4 blockade in lung cancer. TCRdb keeps only in-frame clones here, not all; method: immunoSEQ multiplex PCR. The sample holds 60,000 or so clones, 70% to 85% seen once. Specimen: peripheral blood, collected from a patient treated with radiotherapy plus ipilimumab. These receptors came from a human donor with non-small cell lung cancer who had a partial response to radiotherapy plus ipilimumab.

The CDR3 nucleotides are TGTGCCAGCAGCCCTGGACAGGGGAGATCCTATAATTCACCCCTCCACTTT. Translated: CASSPGQGRSYNSPLHF. The chain is built from TRBV5-4 and TRBJ1-6, with TRBD1 matching 9 bases. This CDR3 spans 17 amino acids. CDR1 and CDR2 (germline): SGHNT, YYREEE (reference sequence). The J segment lost 1 base and the V segment lost 4 bases, leaving 6 bases of the junction unmatched.

This chain uses TRBV11-2 with TRBJ2-5, with 14 bases that match TRBD2. The CDR3 sequence is 17 residues long. The germline V gene encodes CDR1 SGHAT and CDR2 FQNNGV. J lost 6 bases, V lost 5 bases, and 11 bases had no gene match. CDR3 region: CASSDGLAGGPSQTQYF. DNA of the CDR3: TGTGCCAGCAGCGACGGACTAGCGGGGGGCCCAAGCCAGACCCAGTACTTC.

The chain has TRBV2 and TRBJ1-5; 8 bases align to TRBD1. Losses at the gene ends were 6 bases for V and 5 bases for J; bases not matched to a gene: 6. Germline V gene sequence: CDR1 SNHLY, CDR2 FYNNEI. The CDR3 extends over 14 amino acids. The CDR3 DNA is TGTGCCAGCAGAGCCGACAGGGGACATCAGCCCCAGCATTTT. Its protein is CASRADRGHQPQHF.

This clone was counted a few times. This chain uses TRBV7-9 with TRBJ1-5, with TRBD1 identical over 9 bases. Unmatched junction bases numbered 10, after V lost 1 base and J lost 0 bases. The CDR3 runs to 19 residues. Germline V gives CDR1 SEHNR, CDR2 FQNEAQ (reference sequence). The CDR3 loop reads CASSLVTGTGILSNQPQHF. Here the CDR3 DNA reads TGTGCCAGCAGCTTAGTCACCGGGACAGGGATCCTTAGCAATCAGCCCCAGCATTTT.

V and J are TRBV28 and TRBJ2-1; tentative D call: TRBD2 (6 bases). Germline V gives CDR1 MDHEN, CDR2 SYDVKM. Trimming shortened V by 4 bases and J by 6 bases, and 16 bases separated the two germline ends. The CDR3 contains 15 residues. CDR3 sequence (DNA): TGTGCCAGCAGTTCCCCTGGCGGGGTAGGCAATGAGCAGTTCTTC. It encodes CASSSPGGVGNEQFF.

This clone was found a few times. This rearrangement joins TRBV4-1 to TRBJ1-1; D perhaps matches TRBD1 (5 bases). The length of the CDR3 is 17 residues. V was trimmed by 4 bases and J by 2 bases, leaving 20 bases between them. The germline CDR1 and CDR2 sequences are MGHRA and YSYEKL. This CDR3 reads CASSLLGGGDDNTEAFF. In DNA, the CDR3 is TGCGCCAGCAGCCTCCTCGGCGGGGGGGACGATAACACTGAAGCTTTCTTT.

This CDR3 is CASSLFTGNEQFF. The DNA for the CDR3 is TGTGCCAGCAGCTTATTCACTGGCAATGAGCAGTTCTTC. The chain employs TRBV7-2 and TRBJ2-1, with D hard to call. V was pared by 2 bases and J by 6 bases, with 8 bases between. There are 13 residues in the CDR3. Germline V lookup: CDR1 SGHTA, CDR2 FQGNSA.

Only a few counts were recorded for this clone. This sequence joins TRBV4-1 and TRBJ1-1, with TRBD1 identical over 8 bases. The CDR3 is made up of 15 amino acids. Germline CDR1 is MGHRA and CDR2 is YSYEKL. Losses at the gene ends were 1 base for V and 3 bases for J; bases not matched to a gene: 4. The CDR3 bases are TGCGCCAGCAGCCAAGCCTCAGGGGGCTACACTGAAGCTTTCTTT. It specifies CASSQASGGYTEAFF.

This chain joins TRBV7-9 and TRBJ2-7; D gene uncertain. Trimming stripped 4 bases from V and 6 bases from J, with 7 bases between. Germline assignment: CDR1 SEHNR and CDR2 FQNEAQ (reference sequence). The CDR3 is made up of 11 amino acids. Here the CDR3 DNA reads TGTGCCAGCAGCTCCTCAGTCGAGCAGTACTTC. It encodes CASSSSVEQYF. The variable domain in full, completed from reference TRBV7-9 and TRBJ2-7, reads DTGVSQNPRHKITKRGQNVTFRCDPISEHNRLYWYRQTLGQGPEFLTYFQNEAQLEKSRLLSDRFSAERPKGSFSTLEIQRTEQGDSAMYLCASSSSVEQYFGPGTRLTVT.

CDR3 region: CASSLGLGTTLNTEAFF. The CDR3 coding sequence is TGTGCCAGCAGCTTAGGCCTCGGGACAACTTTGAACACTGAAGCTTTCTTT. The chain carries TRBV13 and TRBJ1-1; tentative D call: TRBD1 (6 bases). CDR1 and CDR2 from the germline V gene are PRHDT and FYEKMQ (reference sequence). V shed 0 bases and J shed 0 bases, with 14 bases lying between them. The CDR3 has 17 residues.